This T cell receptor (beta chain) appears in the sequencing data of a study of T cell repertoires in cytomegalovirus infection. Overall study: The authors used CMV epitopes that were HLA-C-restricted (recently identified) and HLA-B-restricted (well studied). In public TCR beta signatures, there were indications of both CMV infection and matching HLA type.

The CDR3 length is 14 residues. J was trimmed by 6 bases and V by 4 bases; bases with no gene match: 4. Germline V gene lookup returns CDR1 LGHDT and CDR2 YNNKEL (reference sequence). Overall study findings and caveats: Ex vivo, HLA-C-restricted CMV-specific TCR beta clonotypes prevailed over the rest of the response.

As to this clonotype: What it binds is unknown.

From the reads, TCRdb called clonotypes with MiXCR, one entry per CDR3 protein. The repertoire holds about 830,000 distinct CDR3 sequences, with around a third as singletons. The clonotype was recovered from a human donor in good health (CMV status not recorded). Some clones in this sample may be carry-over from other donors' samples. The sample was cultured CD8+ T cells from PBMCs, taken from culture after CMV antigen stimulation. J is TRBJ2-1 and V is TRBV3-1; 9 bases align to TRBD2. This chain's CDR3 is CASSPQRGVNEQFF. In DNA, the CDR3 is TGTGCCAGCAGCCCCCAGCGGGGGGTCAATGAGCAGTTCTTC.